This T cell receptor beta chain was found in a study of T-cell reconstitution after alpha-beta-depleted transplantation in children. V lost 1 base and J lost 1, with 7 bases in between. The CDR3 is 15 amino acids. Germline-derived CDR1 and CDR2 are LGHNA and YSLEER. A TCRbeta library incorporating unique molecular identifiers was prepared. Using its own MiXCR run on the PCR reads, TCRdb lists one record per CDR3 protein. The sample carries 500,000 to 650,000 distinct CDR3 sequences, roughly 10% recorded once. The table lists this clonotype with a few counts. V usage is TRBV4-3 and J usage is TRBJ2-2; D gene unclear. This receptor was obtained from a female patient aged 2 to 10 who had a stem cell transplant for aplastic anemia, so the T cells may come from the graft donor. Sample: PBMCs, mostly from graft donor cells, taken 180 days after TCRalphabeta/CD19-depleted stem cell transplant. The DNA of the CDR3 is TGCGCCAGCAGCCAAGGGCAGGTGAACACCGGGGAGCTGTTTTTT. It yields the protein CASSQGQVNTGELFF.